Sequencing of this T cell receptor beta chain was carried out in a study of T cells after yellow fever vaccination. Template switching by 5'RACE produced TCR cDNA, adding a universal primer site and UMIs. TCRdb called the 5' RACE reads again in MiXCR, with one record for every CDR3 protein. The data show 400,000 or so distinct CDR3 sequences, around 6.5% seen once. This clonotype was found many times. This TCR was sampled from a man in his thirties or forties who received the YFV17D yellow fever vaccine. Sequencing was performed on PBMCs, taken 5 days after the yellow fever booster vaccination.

CDR3 nucleotide sequence: TGTGCCAGCAGCCCAGCGGGAGAGGGTGAGACCCAGTACTTC. It codes for CASSPAGEGETQYF. The V and J genes are TRBV7-2 and TRBJ2-5; 8 nucleotides agree with TRBD2. The V gene's germline CDR1 is SGHTA and CDR2 FQGNSA. This CDR3 has 14 residues. Trimming took 5 bases from V and 5 from J; bases not matched to a gene: 7.